This paragraph reports one TCR beta chain. Its antigen is unknown. The input lacks base qualities; no much larger clone sits a single base away. Enrolling through a virtual design, the prospective study's participants ranged in age from roughly 18 to 95 years and lived across roughly 23 United States geographic areas. Cohort assignment in the prospective study relied on participant-reported clinical history from a screening survey and a study questionnaire. For ImmuneRACE Cohort 3, a participant was defined as recovered based on two consecutive negative NP/OP PCR tests, clearance by a healthcare professional, or resolution of symptoms. In the prospective study, mobile phlebotomists collected whole blood, serum and a nasopharyngeal or oropharyngeal swab from each participant. Prospective study participants could optionally give additional blood draws and questionnaires over an approximately two-month period. Before DNA extraction, prospective study blood samples were shipped either frozen or at room temperature.

TCRbeta CDR3 regions were amplified from genomic DNA using the immunoSEQ Assay, a bias-controlled multiplex PCR. The study's own analysis went as follows. The number of nucleated cells in each sample was estimated by amplification of reference gene primers within the assay. Sequence reads were collapsed and filtered to measure the absolute abundance of every unique TCRbeta CDR3 rearrangement. Productive Simpson clonality was computed per sample as the square root of Simpson's diversity index over productive rearrangements. What TCRdb holds here is the immuneACCESS table cut down to in-frame rearrangements. Part of the clones is not present; checked against another copy, under half of the missing clones reflect an unresolved V gene, and the others are unexplained. Clonal size and the V and J genes are those of that table, whereas D and trimming came from the DNA. The sample table lists 350,000 to 450,000 clones, roughly 89% of them with a count of one. 1.7% of the sample is taken by the ten largest.

This sample stems from a study of blood T cell repertoires in COVID-19 (dated by TCRdb to the early 2020s). In terms of the full investigation: The collaborator samples originated in the United States, Italy and Spain and spanned the acute and convalescent phases of COVID-19. Subjects who had been exposed to COVID-19, were actively infected with it, or had recovered from it provided the deeply sampled blood TCRbeta repertoires that made up the dataset. Sample metadata almost always included a de-identified subject ID, COVID-19 status, age in years and sex. The samples were drawn from the first 160 participants of the ongoing ImmuneRACE study and from 950 to 1,500 subjects provided by 6 global collaborators. Where available, HLA class I and class II types were taken from metadata supplied by the sample provider and were not determined by assay-based typing. A freely available public database, intended as a resource for researchers studying the immune response to SARS-CoV-2, is where the repertoires were released. The prospective study material was composed of cDNA or gDNA derived from T cells, B-cell-depleted T cells, or PBMCs.

Between the V and J ends, shortened by 0 bases and 0 bases respectively, the junction contains 13 bases. The CDR3 numbers 17 residues from cysteine through phenylalanine. Only the CDR3 portion is preserved as DNA: 51 bases, with reading frame beginning at the first base. Summary of the overall study and its limitations: How much clinical and demographic metadata was included differed by source and by participant, and the metadata was provided uncurated.

This TCR was sampled from a woman aged 25 to 39 who had recovered from COVID-19. The chain links TRBV23-1 with TRBJ2-3, with an unclear D gene assignment. TRBV23-1 is an ORF; its function is uncertain. Material for sequencing was PBMCs or T cells enriched from blood (not recorded which). The DNA sequence follows: TGCGCCAGCAGTCAATCAAATCACAGCTCTAGCACAGATACGCAGTATTTT. The encoded protein is CASSQSNHSSSTDTQYF.